One sample yielded the 29 T cell receptor beta chains listed below, sequenced in a study of blood T cells in healthy people across ages. Next came a second PCR, run for roughly 7 to 12 cycles, which used a sample-barcoded 5' primer along with a J-beta primer mix. Each CDR3 protein is one row after TCRdb ran MiXCR on the 5' RACE reads. Of hundreds of thousands of distinct CDR3 sequences in the sample, roughly three fifths were seen once. What was sequenced was blood. The receptors originated from a man in his 60s in good health.

The rearrangement links TRBV29-1 to TRBJ1-2; 9 bases match TRBD1. Germline trimming cut 5 bases from V and 8 bases from J; bases unmatched to any gene: 12. The germline V gene has CDR1 SQVTM and CDR2 ANQGSEA. The CDR3 consists of 14 residues. The CDR3 sequence: CSVTGGGLEYGYTF. CDR3 sequence (DNA): TGCAGCGTTACAGGGGGCGGACTAGAATACGGCTACACCTTC.

This clonotype has just a few counts. The chain employs TRBV12-3 or TRBV12-4 and TRBJ2-5, with 7 nucleotides matching TRBD2. This CDR3 has 13 amino acids. After removal of 6 bases from V and 5 bases from J, the junction contained 6 bases not matched to a gene. The CDR3 loop is CASSPGGIETQYF. The DNA of the CDR3 is TGTGCCAGCAGCCCGGGGGGTATTGAGACCCAGTACTTC.

V gene TRBV9 combines with J gene TRBJ2-1; 7 bases line up with TRBD2. V gave up 4 bases and J gave up 8 bases; unmatched junction bases: 12. The CDR3 length is 15 residues. CDR1 SGDLS and CDR2 YYNGEE come from the germline V gene. The DNA of the CDR3 is TGTGCCAGCAGCCCCATGGGACTACCGGGGGATGAGCAGTTCTTC. Its protein is CASSPMGLPGDEQFF.

This clonotype has ten or more counts. This chain connects TRBV9 to TRBJ2-3; no firm D call. CDR1 is SGDLS and CDR2 is YYNGEE in the germline V gene. The V gene lost 0 bases and the J gene lost 1 base, with 3 bases spanning the gap. The CDR3 has 13 residues. DNA for the CDR3: TGTGCCAGCAGCGTAGGCGGCACAGATACGCAGTATTTT. Protein sequence: CASSVGGTDTQYF.

This clonotype was detected a few times. The rearrangement uses TRBV20-1 and TRBJ2-4; D is unclear. Judging by the DNA end, TRBJ2-5 fits better; the J call may be wrong. The germline V gene has CDR1 DFQATT and CDR2 SNEGSKA (reference sequence). The CDR3 is made up of 13 amino acids. The CDR3 DNA is TGCAGTGCTAGACTAGGTCCCCAAGAGACCCAGTACTTC. Encoded protein: CSARLGPQETQYF.

V is TRBV18 and J is TRBJ2-1; possible D gene TRBD1, 6 bases. With 5 bases removed from V and 8 bases from J, the gap between germline ends came to 13 bases. CDR1 and CDR2 from the germline V gene are KGHSH and LQKENI. This CDR3 has 13 residues. CDR3: CASSEQGGYEQFF. The CDR3 DNA reads TGTGCCAGCTCAGAACAGGGTGGCTATGAGCAGTTCTTC.

This chain connects TRBV10-3 to TRBJ2-3; D gene uncertain. V gave up 11 bases and J gave up 2 bases, with 14 bases separating them. The CDR3 spans 13 residues. Germline CDR1 ENHRY, CDR2 SYGVKD. The DNA of the CDR3 is TGTGCCGCCCAAAGGTCAGACACAGATACGCAGTATTTT. This gives the protein CAAQRSDTDTQYF.

This sequence joins TRBV9 and TRBJ2-1; 10 nucleotides match TRBD1. Germline CDR1 reads SGDLS; CDR2 reads YYNGEE. CDR3 length equals 18 residues. Trimming at V came to 0 bases and at J to 3 bases, leaving 9 bases not matched to a gene. DNA for the CDR3: TGTGCCAGCAGCGTAGACTTGGGACAGGGGCGGAACTACAATGAGCAGTTCTTC. Encoded protein: CASSVDLGQGRNYNEQFF.

J is TRBJ2-1 and V is TRBV29-1; 9 positions match TRBD2. The V gene end was trimmed by 4 bases and the J gene end by 6 bases; junction bases not matched to a gene: 1. CDR1 SQVTM and CDR2 ANQGSEA come from the germline V gene. The CDR3 sequence is 12 residues long. The CDR3 loop reads CSVGGGANEQFF. In DNA, the CDR3 is TGCAGCGTTGGCGGGGGGGCCAATGAGCAGTTCTTC.

V is TRBV4-2 and J is TRBJ1-4, with D maybe TRBD1 (6 bases). This CDR3 comprises 13 residues. Trimming took 5 bases from V and 8 from J, leaving 12 bases between them. CDR1 LGHNA and CDR2 YNFKEQ come from the germline V gene. The DNA of the CDR3 is TGTGCCAGCAGCGTCAGGGGCGTCGAAAAACTGTTTTTT. Translating gives CASSVRGVEKLFF.

The chain links TRBV29-1 to TRBJ1-1; D unclear. V was pared by 3 bases and J by 0 bases, with 8 bases between. This CDR3 contains 13 residues. Germline V gene lookup returns CDR1 SQVTM and CDR2 ANQGSEA. The CDR3 protein is CSVETAMNTEAFF. The CDR3 nucleotides are TGCAGCGTTGAGACGGCCATGAACACTGAAGCTTTCTTT.

This chain joins TRBV25-1 and TRBJ1-5; D perhaps matches TRBD1 (5 bases). The CDR3 covers 15 residues. Per the germline V gene, CDR1 is MGHDK and CDR2 is SYGVNS. V was pared by 1 base and J by 4 bases, with 11 bases between. In DNA, the CDR3 is TGTGCCAGCAGTGAATTTTGGGACTTTAATCAGCCCCAGCATTTT. It specifies CASSEFWDFNQPQHF.

V is TRBV5-5 and J is TRBJ2-1; D is uncertain. Germline CDR1 SGHKS, CDR2 YYEKEE (reference sequence). This CDR3 contains 15 residues. Trimming took off 1 base at V and 7 bases at J, with 15 bases between the two ends. As DNA, the CDR3 is TGTGCCAGCAGCTTGACCGGCATTCAGTATAATGAGCAGTTCTTC. This gives the protein CASSLTGIQYNEQFF.

The rearrangement joins TRBV6-6 to TRBJ1-4, with 8 nucleotides matching TRBD1. This CDR3 has 13 residues. CDR1 and CDR2 (germline): MNHNY, SVGAGI (reference sequence). The ends lost 7 bases at V and 8 bases at J; junction bases unmatched: 6. This chain's CDR3 is CASKTGEFEKLFF. For the CDR3, the DNA is TGTGCCAGCAAGACAGGGGAGTTCGAAAAACTGTTTTTT.

This clonotype has ten or more counts. This chain's CDR3 is CASSYQTGGQETQYF. CDR3 DNA sequence: TGTGCCAGCAGTTACCAGACAGGGGGCCAAGAGACCCAGTACTTC. The V call is TRBV28, the J call TRBJ2-5, with 9 bases that match TRBD1. CDR3 size: 15 residues. From germline, CDR1 is MDHEN and CDR2 SYDVKM. The J segment lost 1 base and the V segment lost 4 bases, leaving 4 bases of the junction unmatched. Using reference TRBV28 and TRBJ2-5 for the parts outside the CDR3, the full variable domain is DVKVTQSSRYLVKRTGEKVFLECVQDMDHENMFWYRQDPGLGLRLIYFSYDVKMKEKGDIPEGYSVSREKKERFSLILESASTNQTSMYLCASSYQTGGQETQYFGPGTRLLVL.

The chain carries TRBV14 and TRBJ2-1; D ambiguous. In germline, CDR1 is SGHDN, CDR2 FVKESK. This CDR3 is 13 amino acids long. Between the trimmed V and J ends, which lost 0 bases and 11 bases, there was a span of 11 bases. The DNA for the CDR3 is TGTGCCAGCAGCCAAGATCGTACGGGTCAGCAGTTCTTC. This translates into CASSQDRTGQQFF.

The chain is built from TRBV6-4 and TRBJ2-1, with TRBD2 matching 12 bases. This CDR3 is built from 16 residues. V shed 3 bases and J 3 bases; nucleotides not matched to a gene: 3. The germline V gene encodes CDR1 MRHNA and CDR2 SNTAGT. In DNA form, the CDR3 reads TGTGCCAGCAGTGAACTAGCGGGGGGCGACTACAATGAGCAGTTCTTC. This translates into CASSELAGGDYNEQFF.

This chain links TRBV20-1 with TRBJ2-5; 11 bases align to TRBD2. This CDR3 region has 16 residues. V gave up 3 bases and J gave up 1 base; unmatched junction bases: 7. The germline CDR1 and CDR2 sequences are DFQATT and SNEGSKA (reference sequence). CDR3 sequence (DNA): TGCAGTGCTAGGACAGGGCTAGCGGGGGGCCAAGAGACCCAGTACTTC. Amino acid sequence: CSARTGLAGGQETQYF.

Comments on this clonotype: An end of the junction differs from the germline gene, which may be a read error. Here the CDR3 DNA reads TGCAGGGCCTCCACGGGGGGGTCCTACAATGGGCAGTTCTTC. The encoded protein is CRASTGGSYNGQFF. This chain links TRBV20-1 with TRBJ2-1, with TRBD2 matching 8 bases. Looked up from germline, CDR1 is DFQATT and CDR2 is SNEGSKA (reference sequence). There are 14 residues in the CDR3.

This rearrangement joins TRBV3-1 to TRBJ1-2; unclear D gene. Germline CDR1 is LGHDT and CDR2 is YNNKEL (reference sequence). The V end lost 1 base, the J end lost 5 bases, and 11 bases lay between the germline ends. This CDR3 contains 14 residues. In DNA form, the CDR3 reads TGTGCCAGCAGCCAAGTGGGTGGGCGGTATGGCTACACCTTC. This sequence encodes CASSQVGGRYGYTF.

This clonotype appeared a few times. The gene calls are TRBV10-3 and TRBJ2-6; either TRBD1 or TRBD2 may fit D (5 bases each). V lost 0 bases, J lost 0 bases, and 6 bases lay in between. Germline CDR1 ENHRY, CDR2 SYGVKD. CDR3 length: 16 residues. This chain's CDR3 is CAISESGGSGANVLTF. For the CDR3, the DNA is TGTGCCATCAGTGAGTCTGGGGGCTCTGGGGCCAACGTCCTGACTTTC.

The rearrangement joins TRBV3-1 to TRBJ2-5; 7 bases are shared with TRBD1. This CDR3 has 15 amino acids. Germline assignment: CDR1 LGHDT and CDR2 YNNKEL (reference sequence). The junction had 7 bases not matched to a gene; V was cut back by 2 bases and J by 4 bases. The CDR3: CASSQPTGMRETQYF. The DNA for the CDR3 is TGTGCCAGCAGCCAACCGACAGGGATGCGAGAGACCCAGTACTTC.

The genes are TRBV7-9 and TRBJ1-1; D not certain. In germline, CDR1 is SEHNR, CDR2 FQNEAQ (reference sequence). Trimming took 2 bases from V and 1 from J, leaving 8 bases between them. The CDR3 spans 14 residues. This CDR3 is CASSLSSENTEAFF. In DNA form, the CDR3 reads TGTGCCAGCAGCTTATCCTCGGAGAACACTGAAGCTTTCTTT. Variable domain in full (rest from reference TRBV7-9 and TRBJ1-1): DTGVSQNPRHKITKRGQNVTFRCDPISEHNRLYWYRQTLGQGPEFLTYFQNEAQLEKSRLLSDRFSAERPKGSFSTLEIQRTEQGDSAMYLCASSLSSENTEAFFGQGTRLTVV.

CDR3 amino acids: CASTSGGASGGYTF. CDR3 nucleotides: TGTGCCAGCACCTCAGGGGGCGCGTCGGGTGGCTACACCTTC. The V call is TRBV3-1, the J call TRBJ1-2; 8 bases are shared with TRBD1. This CDR3 comprises 14 residues. Germline CDR1 and CDR2: LGHDT and YNNKEL (reference sequence). V lost 7 bases and J lost 7; bases outside the gene matches: 11.

The V and J genes are TRBV5-1 and TRBJ1-2; the D gene is possibly TRBD1 (5 bases). Per germline, CDR1 SGHRS and CDR2 YFSETQ. The CDR3 loop spans 15 amino acids. The germline V and J ends were trimmed by 1 base and 6 bases, with 16 bases remaining between them. DNA of the CDR3: TGCGCCAGCAGCTTGTTGCAGGGAGCACATCATGGCTACACCTTC. Protein product: CASSLLQGAHHGYTF.

This sequence joins TRBV4-2 and TRBJ2-5; the D gene is possibly TRBD2 (5 bases). The CDR3 spans 13 residues. V gave up 1 base and J gave up 11 bases, with 14 bases separating them. Germline CDR1 reads LGHNA; CDR2 reads YNFKEQ. CDR3 in amino acids: CASSQGRVNEQYF. In DNA form, the CDR3 reads TGTGCCAGCAGCCAAGGGCGGGTCAATGAGCAGTACTTC.

J is TRBJ2-7 and V is TRBV2; perhaps D is TRBD1 or TRBD2 (5 bases each). The CDR3 length is 14 residues. The V gene lost 5 bases and the J gene lost 10 bases, with 21 bases spanning the gap. Germline CDR1 reads SNHLY; CDR2 reads FYNNEI. CDR3 loop: CASSLGTSQGLQYF. The CDR3 DNA reads as TGTGCCAGCAGTCTCGGGACCAGCCAAGGTCTCCAGTACTTC.

The chain recombines TRBV18 with TRBJ1-1; 7 bases are shared with TRBD1. V was clipped by 6 bases and J by 1 base; unmatched bases: 5. Germline V gene sequence: CDR1 KGHSH, CDR2 LQKENI. The CDR3 has 14 residues. The CDR3 sequence: CASSEGAGNTEAFF. The CDR3 DNA is TGTGCCAGCTCTGAGGGGGCGGGGAACACTGAAGCTTTCTTT.

The chain has TRBV5-5 and TRBJ1-2; D unclear. Germline values: CDR1 SGHKS, CDR2 YYEKEE (reference sequence). V was pared by 0 bases and J by 2 bases, with 11 bases between. CDR3 length equals 15 residues. CDR3 protein: CASSLVLGSNYGYTF. Here the CDR3 DNA reads TGTGCCAGCAGCTTGGTTCTCGGCAGCAACTATGGCTACACCTTC.